This T cell receptor beta chain was sequenced during a study of cytomegalovirus exposure and HLA in healthy donors (dated by TCRdb to about 2017). Turning to the overall study: According to an earlier analysis of around 600 of the donors, 200 million or so T cells yielded some 110 million unique TCR beta sequences and approximately 280 Gb of sequence data. The study profiled the T cell repertoires of hundreds of subjects by immunosequencing and related them to cytomegalovirus serostatus. Four or five DR-DQ haplotypes were treated as single units for association and clustering because of strong linkage in the cohort. Of the roughly 400 genotyped donors, about 80% fell in the genetic ancestry cluster associated with self-reported Caucasian donors. The study aimed to test whether signatures of past pathogen exposure could be identified by cataloging public T cell receptors. Across approximately 400 genotyped donors of the cohort, an average of about 200,000 unique TCR beta nucleotide sequences per donor were sequenced, and around 20% of those sequences were non-productive. Class I and class II HLA loci were covered by the typing at four-digit resolution. Rather than drawing on any new phenotypic data, the later analysis identified candidate immune exposures from TCR beta sequences and the way those sequences occurred across donors. Donor age, sex, ethnicity and CMV serostatus were collected together with the repertoire data. An early release covering more than 500 HLA-typed donors comprised 300 to 350 gigabases of sequencing data and around 80 million unique TCR sequences. High-throughput TCR immunosequencing, statistical association of individual TCRs with disease status, and machine learning were combined to predict cytomegalovirus infection status. Along with the approximately 650-subject first cohort, a separate validation cohort of approximately 110 different subjects was used. A later analysis re-analyzed previously published TCR beta repertoires from 660 or so donors and added high-resolution HLA genotyping to study TCR occurrence patterns. An earlier analysis of 500 to 750 of the donors applied high-throughput TCR beta sequencing to assess whether each TCR beta V gene segment acted as functional or pseudogenic. A later genetic analysis used genome-wide SNP genotypes for about 65% of the roughly 670 donors, treating that subset as a discovery cohort. Typing coverage varied by locus: about 620-640 donors for A, B, C, DRB1 and DQB1; about 520 for DQA1; over 600 for DPA1; around 490 for DPB1. All discovery cohort repertoires had been generated using a single sequencing platform.

What the authors observed across the whole study: The earlier analysis of approximately 590 of the donors excluded 15 to 20 rarely observed V segments, including chromosome 9 orphons, because counts were too low. For the cohort, immune exposure information was limited to CMV serostatus. Assigning TCR associations to individual alleles was difficult when HLA alleles, especially DR and DQ, strongly co-occurred. A total of about 150 TCR beta chains were listed by the study as associated with cytomegalovirus. Because the 87-base-pair reads could not distinguish some IMGT-functional V segments, including TRBV6-2 and TRBV6-3, those segments were excluded. Three of the identified cytomegalovirus-associated TCR beta chains were confirmed in vitro to be specific for cytomegalovirus antigens. Compared with the roughly 710-donor mean, donors in an Asian-associated ancestry cluster had fewer N-insertions in productive TCRs, according to a later genetic analysis. The classifier was reported to diagnose cytomegalovirus status with high specificity and sensitivity in both the original cohort and the validation cohort. Correlated functional status among segregating V segments might be attributable to linkage disequilibrium, but an unknown experimental factor could not be ruled out. This cohort had only TCR beta chains sequenced, and the lack of alpha or paired-chain data limited which features could be detected. In a later analysis, 15,000 to 20,000 TCR beta sequences were associated with specific HLA alleles at a false discovery rate of 0.05. A later analysis found that HLA-associated TCR beta chains were more clonally expanded and had lower generation probabilities than equally common non-associated chains. In a later genetic analysis, a missense DCLRE1C variant was associated with V-gene and J-gene trimming of TCR beta chains, and the association was replicated in an independent cohort. Broadly in line with IMGT annotations, most TCR beta V segments showed up in productive rearrangements about 87% or about 30% of the time in an earlier analysis of a few hundred of the donors. A group of highly shared sequence variants was considered likely to be a technical artifact of the sequencing pipeline. According to a later analysis, most CMV-associated TCR beta chains appeared to be HLA-restricted, and the HLA associations seemed to be driven largely by CMV exposure. A later analysis reported that several top co-occurrence clusters appeared linked to parvovirus B19, influenza, CMV and Epstein-Barr virus. It was suggested by the authors that the approach could potentially be generalized to other disease states and immunological phenotypes. Sequencing depth was assumed to be roughly uniform across donors in the presence/absence analyses, though that assumption may not hold. In a later analysis, the rate of TCR association differed among HLA loci, with DRB1 alleles having the most associated TCRs and HLA-C alleles having the fewest. A further reported finding was that TCR beta sequences accurately predicted the HLA-A and HLA-B alleles for most subjects in the first cohort. Most TCR sequences were observed very rarely across donors, whereas some public TCRs were present in many individuals. Because HLA typing was missing for some donors at each locus, association tests included only the typed subset.

The cohort was made up of 650 to 700 healthy bone marrow donors. At the time of sampling, all cohort members were nominally healthy, though unrecorded immune exposures were likely present. The donor tested CMV seronegative and was one of the 352 seronegative cohort members. Each donor provided a peripheral blood sample, and peripheral blood mononuclear cells were used for TCR beta sequencing. Genomic DNA extraction from the blood cell samples was performed with the Qiagen DNeasy Blood Extraction Kit. This clone was counted between two and nine times. This clone's antigen is unknown. No base quality information exists; no much larger clone differs at one position. At the DNA level, this CDR3 is encoded by other sequences in the same sample as well. Library method: the immunoSEQ multiplex PCR assay. A mixture of 60 forward primers for TCR Vbeta segments and 13 reverse primers for TCR Jbeta segments was used in the multiplex PCR. The CDR3 region of rearranged TCR beta genes was amplified from genomic DNA with a multiplex PCR assay. Amplified TCR beta libraries were sequenced as 87-base-pair reads on the Illumina HiSeq System. Regarding the original processing steps: A later analysis counted tens of millions of unique TCR beta chains across the 690 or so repertoires, and roughly 11 million of these chains were shared by at least two donors. Raw reads were error-corrected and collapsed into unique sequences by a nearest-neighbor algorithm in which closely related sequences were merged to remove PCR and sequencing errors. Alignment of CDR3 sequences to IMGT reference sequences was used to assign V, D and J gene segments. Each retained sequence needed at least a six-nucleotide match to both a V gene segment and a J gene segment. Rearrangements were called productive when the CDR3 lacked stop codons and stayed in frame with V and J; all others were non-productive. CDR3 was defined according to IMGT convention as the region running from the second conserved V-encoded cysteine to the conserved J-encoded phenylalanine. The earlier analysis of 587 of the donors excluded any sequence lacking an unambiguous match to a single V gene segment. An earlier analysis of some 610 of the donors called V segments functional above 56.7% productive rearrangements and segregating when the between-donor standard deviation exceeded 5%. A statistical classification framework was developed to diagnose cytomegalovirus status using the catalog of TCR beta chain sequences. In a later analysis, V and J genes were assigned by comparing TCR nucleotide sequences against IMGT/GENE-DB human TR gene sequences. In a later analysis, CDR3 sequences and most-parsimonious VDJ recombination scenarios were assigned using the TCRdist pipeline. A later analysis defined each TCR beta chain by its CDR3 amino acid sequence plus V-gene family, and excluded reads lacking a unique V-gene family. As a way to deal with suspected cross-contamination and a sequencing artifact, a later analysis dropped 450 to 600 nucleotide sequences that were highly shared and had low generation probability. A later analysis calculated a clonal expansion index for each public chain from normalized within-repertoire ranks of inferred template counts. A later analysis computed generation probabilities with a VDJ recombination model fitted to out-of-frame rearrangements, and checked the results against IGoR. A later analysis scored TCR-TCR, TCR-HLA and TCR-CMV co-occurrence with hypergeometric tests, applying a repertoire-size bias correction to TCR pairs. A later analysis estimated false discovery rates by permuting HLA or CMV assignments 20 times. A later analysis grouped co-occurring TCRs with DBSCAN, adding TCRdist sequence similarity when clustering within HLA-allele-positive subsets. Repertoires with fewer than 30,000 or more than 120,000 public chains, plus five repertoires with anomalous nucleotide sharing, were excluded from co-occurrence clustering. TCRdb limited this immuneACCESS table to in-frame rearrangements with V and J called. A share of clones is missing; checked studies link under half to unresolved V genes, and the rest is unexplained. V and J calls and clone size are copied from that table; D and trimming were computed from the DNA. The sample contains 100,000 or so clones, around 75% of them found a single time. Together, the top ten hold 2% to 2.5% of the sample.

V sheds 0 bases and J sheds 4 bases, leaving 9 bases between their ends. CDR1 and CDR2 were assigned from the germline V gene (reference sequence) as GTSNPN and SVGIG. Measured from the cysteine to the phenylalanine, the CDR3 is 13 residues long. Left in the record is the CDR3 DNA by itself, 39 bases read in frame from the first base. This sequence was found in a man younger than 45 in good health and CMV-seronegative. The receptor chain draws on TRBV30 and TRBJ1-2, with TRBD1 perhaps the D gene, on 6 matching bases. The sample comprised PBMCs. The CDR3 here reads CAWSVQGGYGYTF. The DNA is as follows: TGTGCCTGGAGTGTACAGGGTGGCTATGGCTACACCTTC.